This T cell receptor beta chain was recovered during a study of blood T cell repertoires in COVID-19. In the study overall: T cells, B-cell-depleted T cells, or PBMCs supplied cDNA or gDNA.

This clone turned up a few times. Participants, roughly 18 to 90 years old, spanned under 30 US areas. Cohort assignment relied on participant-reported clinical history. Profiled with immunoSEQ multiplex PCR; TCRdb holds only in-frame clones, not every one. This table holds approximately 330,000 clones, 86% found once. Specimen: PBMCs or T cells enriched from blood (not recorded which). This TCR derives from a woman aged 40 to 49 with acute COVID-19.

This CDR3 reads CASSQPTGDLYEQYF. The DNA for the CDR3 is TGTGCCAGCAGCCAGCCGACAGGGGACCTCTACGAGCAGTACTTC. The J gene is TRBJ2-7, the V gene TRBV7-9, with TRBD1 matching 8 bases. Germline assignment: CDR1 SEHNR and CDR2 FQNEAQ (reference sequence). V gave up 5 bases and J gave up 3 bases; unmatched junction bases: 9. The CDR3 spans 15 residues.